One sample yielded the 8 T cell receptor beta chains listed below, sequenced in a study of shared clonotypes between healthy human individuals. Sequenced by immunoSEQ multiplex PCR; TCRdb stores in-frame clones only, minus some. The sample shows millions of clones, approximately 92% of them seen only once. Material: naive CD4+ T cells sorted from blood. Noted subset: CD45RA+ positively selected. The receptors shown here come from a man younger than 30 in good health.

V and J are TRBV25-1 and TRBJ2-6; D gene uncertain. Per the germline V gene, CDR1 is MGHDK and CDR2 is SYGVNS. Trimming took 3 bases from V and 4 from J, leaving 10 bases between them. This CDR3 region has 15 residues. Written as DNA, the CDR3 is TGTGCCAGCAGTGACCCGGGCCCCGGGGCCAACGTCCTGACTTTC. It translates to CASSDPGPGANVLTF.

The chain has TRBV10-3 and TRBJ2-3; the D is unclear. Trimming removed 5 bases at V and 2 bases at J, with 14 bases between. The CDR3 extends over 15 amino acids. Germline lookup yields CDR1 ENHRY and CDR2 SYGVKD. DNA of the CDR3: TGTGCCATCAGTTCCACAAACCACCACACAGATACGCAGTATTTT. Its translation is CAISSTNHHTDTQYF.

The chain joins TRBV7-9 to TRBJ2-1; 14 bases are a match to TRBD2. Germline CDR1 reads SEHNR; CDR2 reads FQNEAQ (reference sequence). Trimming removed 5 bases from V and 8 bases from J; junction bases left unmatched: 5. The CDR3 has 15 residues. The CDR3 nucleotides read TGTGCCAGCAGCACGACTAGCGGGAGGGCCCATGAGCAGTTCTTC. This codes for CASSTTSGRAHEQFF.

J is TRBJ2-3 and V is TRBV15, with a tentative D call TRBD2 (6 bases). From germline, CDR1 is LNHNV and CDR2 YYDKDF (reference sequence). Trimming pared 5 bases from V and 2 bases from J, leaving 14 bases between. CDR3 size: 15 residues. The CDR3 region has the DNA TGTGCCACCAGCTTTAGCGGAAAGACCACAGATACGCAGTATTTT. Protein product: CATSFSGKTTDTQYF.

On this clone: Different DNA sequences within this sample yield the same CDR3. This chain joins TRBV18 and TRBJ2-5; D unresolved. CDR1 is KGHSH, CDR2 LQKENI, per germline. Deletions cut 3 bases from V and 2 bases from J, with 4 bases between. This CDR3 has 12 residues. The CDR3 loop is CASSPSQETQYF. In nucleotides, the CDR3 is TGTGCCAGCTCACCCTCTCAAGAGACCCAGTACTTC.

The V gene is TRBV7-2, the J gene TRBJ2-2; TRBD2 agrees at 8 bases. This CDR3 contains 14 residues. V gave up 7 bases and J gave up 4 bases; unmatched junction bases: 5. CDR1 is SGHTA and CDR2 is FQGNSA in the germline V gene. CDR3 sequence: CASTSGGATGELFF. The CDR3 region has the DNA TGTGCCAGCACATCGGGGGGGGCCACCGGGGAGCTGTTTTTT.

This clone was found once. The chain recombines TRBV6-1 with TRBJ1-2; TRBD1 agrees at 10 bases. This CDR3 region has 13 residues. From germline, CDR1 is MNHNS and CDR2 SASEGT. J was trimmed by 4 bases and V by 6 bases; bases with no gene match: 2. The CDR3 nucleotides read TGTGCCAGCAGAGGGACAGGGGCCTATGGCTACACCTTC. Its protein product is CASRGTGAYGYTF.

This chain joins TRBV4-3 and TRBJ2-5; 10 positions match TRBD2. J lost 3 bases, V lost 1 base, and 5 bases had no gene match. The CDR3 loop spans 16 amino acids. Germline loops: CDR1 LGHNA, CDR2 YSLEER. In DNA form, the CDR3 reads TGCGCCAGCAGCCAAGGCTCCGGACTAGCGGAAGAGACCCAGTACTTC. It yields the protein CASSQGSGLAEETQYF.